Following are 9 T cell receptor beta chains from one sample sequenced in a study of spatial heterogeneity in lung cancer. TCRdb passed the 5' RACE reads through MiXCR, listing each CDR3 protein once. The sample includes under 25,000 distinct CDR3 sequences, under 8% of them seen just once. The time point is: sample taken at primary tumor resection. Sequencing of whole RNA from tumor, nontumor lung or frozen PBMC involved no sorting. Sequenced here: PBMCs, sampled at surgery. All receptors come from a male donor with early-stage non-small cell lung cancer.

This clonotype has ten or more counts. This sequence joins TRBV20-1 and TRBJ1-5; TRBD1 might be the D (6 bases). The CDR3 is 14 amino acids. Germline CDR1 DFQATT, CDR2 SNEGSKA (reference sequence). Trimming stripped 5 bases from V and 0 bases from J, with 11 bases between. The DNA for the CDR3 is TGCAGTGCTTTCCAGGGGAATAGCAATCAGCCCCAGCATTTT. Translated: CSAFQGNSNQPQHF.

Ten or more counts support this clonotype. CDR3: CAFRDTLSNQPQHF. CDR3 bases: TGTGCCTTTCGGGACACCCTTAGCAATCAGCCCCAGCATTTT. The rearrangement uses TRBV5-4 and TRBJ1-5; possibly TRBD1 for D (6 bases). Trimming left V 10 bases short and J 0 bases short, with 14 bases between. Germline loops: CDR1 SGHNT, CDR2 YYREEE (reference sequence). The CDR3 contains 14 residues. The full variable domain, rest sourced from reference TRBV5-4 and TRBJ1-5, is ETGVTQSPTHLIKTRGQQVTLRCSSQSGHNTVSWYQQALGQGPQFIFQYYREEENGRGNFPPRFSGLQFPNYSSELNVNALELDDSALYLCAFRDTLSNQPQHFGDGTRLSIL.

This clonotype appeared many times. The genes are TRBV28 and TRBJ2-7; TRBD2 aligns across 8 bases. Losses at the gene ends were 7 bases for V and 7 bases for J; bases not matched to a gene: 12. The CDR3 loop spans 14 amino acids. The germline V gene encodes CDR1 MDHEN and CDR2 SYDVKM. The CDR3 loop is CASKPGGAVNEQYF. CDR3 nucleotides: TGTGCCAGCAAACCCGGGGGGGCGGTGAATGAGCAGTACTTC.

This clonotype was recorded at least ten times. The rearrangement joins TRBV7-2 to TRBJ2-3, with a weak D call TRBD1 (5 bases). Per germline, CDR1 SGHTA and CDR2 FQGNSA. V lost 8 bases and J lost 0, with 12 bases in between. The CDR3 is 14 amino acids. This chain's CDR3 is CASGPQGSTDTQYF. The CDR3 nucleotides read TGTGCCAGCGGGCCTCAGGGCAGCACAGATACGCAGTATTTT.

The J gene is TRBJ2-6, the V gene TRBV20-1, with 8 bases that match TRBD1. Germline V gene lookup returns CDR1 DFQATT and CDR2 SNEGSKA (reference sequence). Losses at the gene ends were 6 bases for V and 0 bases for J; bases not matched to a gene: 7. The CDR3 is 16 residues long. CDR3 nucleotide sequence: TGCAGTGCCAGGGGACAGGAGAGCTCTGGGGCCAACGTCCTGACTTTC. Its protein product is CSARGQESSGANVLTF.

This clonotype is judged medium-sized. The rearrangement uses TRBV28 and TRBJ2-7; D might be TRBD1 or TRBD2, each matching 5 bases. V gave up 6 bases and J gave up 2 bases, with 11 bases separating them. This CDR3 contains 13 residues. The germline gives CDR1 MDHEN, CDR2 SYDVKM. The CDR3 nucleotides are TGTGCCAGCAGAGGGACGGTTACCTACGAGCAGTACGTC. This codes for CASRGTVTYEQYV.

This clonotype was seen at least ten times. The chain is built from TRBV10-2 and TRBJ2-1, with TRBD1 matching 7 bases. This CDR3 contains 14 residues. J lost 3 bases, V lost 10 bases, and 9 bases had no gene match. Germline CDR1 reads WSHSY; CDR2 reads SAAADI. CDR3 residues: CATRTGDNYNEQFF. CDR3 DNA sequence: TGCGCCACCAGGACAGGAGATAACTACAATGAGCAGTTCTTC.

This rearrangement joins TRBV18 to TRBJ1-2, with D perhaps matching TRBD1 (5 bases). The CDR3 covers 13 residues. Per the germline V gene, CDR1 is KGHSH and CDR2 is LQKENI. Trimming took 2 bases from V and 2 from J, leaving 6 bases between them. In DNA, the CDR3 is TGTGCCAGCTCACCAGGGGCCAACTATGGCTACACCTTC. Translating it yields CASSPGANYGYTF. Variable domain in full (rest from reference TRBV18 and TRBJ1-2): NAGVMQNPRHLVRRRGQEARLRCSPMKGHSHVYWYRQLPEEGLKFMVYLQKENIIDESGMPKERFSAEFPKEGPSILRIQQVVRGDSAAYFCASSPGANYGYTFGSGTRLTVV.

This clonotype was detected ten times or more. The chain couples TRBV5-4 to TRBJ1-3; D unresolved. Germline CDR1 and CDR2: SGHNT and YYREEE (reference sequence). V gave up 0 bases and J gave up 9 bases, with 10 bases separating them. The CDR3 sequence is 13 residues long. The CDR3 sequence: CASSLAGGVTIYF. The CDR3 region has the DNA TGTGCCAGCAGCTTGGCGGGTGGTGTCACCATATATTTT.